The rows below give T cell receptor beta chains drawn from one sample of a study of CD8 T cells in ankylosing spondylitis. TCRdb ran MiXCR on the 5' RACE reads and lists one entry per CDR3 protein. The profile shows approximately 220,000 distinct CDR3 sequences, approximately 20% of them singletons. The sequenced sample was blood, either unsorted or a sorted T cell fraction (not recorded which). The receptors stem from a male donor with ankylosing spondylitis. Both conserved end residues are part of each CDR3. D genes are given only for firm matches. Clone size is stated in some rows and not others, as once, few, many or a class when expanded.

J	V	size	D	CDR3	DNA
TRBJ2-5	TRBV19	NA	NA	CASSIDGEETQYF	TGTGCCAGTAGTATAGACGGGGAAGAGACCCAGTACTTC
TRBJ2-2	TRBV7-9	few	NA	CASSLSSGVNGELFF	TGTGCCAGCAGCTTATCGTCAGGGGTTAACGGGGAGCTGTTTTTT
TRBJ1-2	TRBV4-2	few	NA	CASSQEFGADGYTF	TGTGCCAGCAGCCAAGAATTTGGGGCTGATGGCTACACCTTC
TRBJ2-7	TRBV11-2	NA	TRBD2	CASTYVLAGSSGPYEQYF	TGTGCCAGCACCTATGTACTAGCGGGTTCTAGCGGACCCTACGAGCAGTACTTC
TRBJ2-7	TRBV5-6	NA	NA	CASSVSGLSYEQYF	TGTGCCAGCAGCGTTAGCGGACTATCCTACGAGCAGTACTTC
TRBJ1-5	TRBV4-1	few	NA	CASSLRDNSNQPQHF	TGCGCCAGCAGCCTCCGGGACAATAGCAATCAGCCCCAGCATTTT
TRBJ2-7	TRBV12-3/TRBV12-4	NA	NA	CASRRDSSYEQYF	TGTGCCAGCAGGCGGGACAGCTCCTACGAGCAGTACTTC
TRBJ1-3	TRBV7-9	NA	NA	CASSYGGDRNTIYF	TGTGCCAGCAGCTACGGTGGGGACCGAAACACCATATATTTT
TRBJ2-7	TRBV7-9	NA	TRBD1	CASSSGQGVMYEQYF	TGTGCCAGCAGCTCCGGACAGGGGGTGATGTACGAGCAGTACTTC
TRBJ2-1	TRBV4-2	NA	TRBD2	CASSQEETSYEQFF	TGTGCCAGCAGCCAAGAAGAGACTAGCTATGAGCAGTTCTTC
TRBJ2-1	TRBV20-1	NA	TRBD2	CRARDFQREGLFDEQFF	TGCAGGGCTAGAGATTTCCAGCGGGAGGGCCTTTTCGATGAGCAGTTCTTC
TRBJ2-5	TRBV20-1	many	NA	CSARGLSQETQYF	TGCAGTGCTAGGGGACTGAGCCAAGAGACCCAGTACTTC
TRBJ2-1	TRBV6-1	few	TRBD2	CASSEGTSGVSSYNEQFF	TGTGCCAGCAGTGAAGGTACTAGCGGGGTTAGCTCCTACAATGAGCAGTTCTTC
TRBJ2-7	TRBV9	many	NA	CASSVDGSYEQYF	TGTGCCAGCAGTGTGGACGGGTCCTACGAGCAGTACTTC
TRBJ1-5	TRBV25-1	few	NA	CASSESEGGVQPQHF	TGTGCCAGCAGTGAATCGGAGGGGGGGGTTCAGCCCCAGCATTTT
TRBJ2-7	TRBV4-3	few	NA	CASSQDSESSYEQYF	TGCGCCAGCAGCCAAGATTCGGAGAGCTCCTACGAGCAGTACTTC
TRBJ1-1	TRBV7-9	NA	NA	CASSLDRPEAFF	TGTGCCAGCAGCTTAGACCGGCCTGAAGCTTTCTTT
TRBJ2-3	TRBV29-1	few	TRBD2	CSVVTSGEYFTDTQYF	TGCAGCGTTGTGACGAGCGGGGAATACTTCACAGATACGCAGTATTTT
TRBJ2-1	TRBV7-3	few	NA	CASSLGLVGFGEQFF	TGTGCCAGCAGCTTAGGATTGGTCGGATTTGGTGAGCAGTTCTTC
TRBJ2-4	TRBV9	NA	NA	CASSVGGNIQYF	TGTGCCAGCAGCGTAGGGGGAAACATTCAGTACTTC
TRBJ2-7	TRBV4-1	NA	TRBD2	CASSQDRRGIEQYF	TGCGCCAGCAGCCAAGATCGGCGGGGGATCGAGCAGTACTTC
TRBJ2-2	TRBV7-6	NA	NA	CASSLTGTAKSNTGELFF	TGTGCCAGCAGCCTCACCGGGACGGCGAAGTCGAACACCGGGGAGCTGTTTTTT